Listed below are T cell receptor beta chains from one sample, sequenced in a study of T cells in localized non-small cell lung cancer. Produced via immunoSEQ multiplex PCR; TCRdb's table is partial and in-frame only. The table has about 70,000 clones, roughly 80% seen once. The sample consisted of peripheral blood, taken before any cancer treatment. The receptors originated from a female donor older than 55 with stage I lung adenocarcinoma. Each CDR3 is given with its conserved first and last residue. A D gene is named only where the DNA matches it firmly. Size tells how often a clone was seen (once, few, many) or the class of an expanded clone, and some rows leave it out.

>14|TRBV2|TRBJ2-7|NA|NA
TGTGCCAGCAGTTGGGACGGTACACGCTACGAGCAGTACTTC
CASSWDGTRYEQYF
>19|TRBV4-3|TRBJ2-2|NA|TRBD2
TGCGCCAGCAGCCAAGACTTATGGCTAGCGGGAGGCGGCACCGGGGAGCTGTTTTTT
CASSQDLWLAGGGTGELFF
>13|TRBV5-6|TRBJ2-7|NA|NA
TGTGCCAGCAGCTTAAGGGGCTCCTACGAGCAGTACTTC
CASSLRGSYEQYF
>16|TRBV5-5|TRBJ2-7|few|NA
TGTGCCAGCAGCTTTTCGGCAGGGGTGGCCTCCTACGAGCAGTACTTC
CASSFSAGVASYEQYF
>15|TRBV7-9|TRBJ1-4|NA|NA
TGTGCCAGCAGCTTTTCCCGGGCAACTAATGAAAAACTGTTTTTT
CASSFSRATNEKLFF
>13|TRBV19|TRBJ1-5|NA|NA
TGTGCCAGTAGTATAGGGGGAAATCAGCCCCAGCATTTT
CASSIGGNQPQHF
>13|TRBV27|TRBJ2-7|few|NA
TGTGCCAGCAGTTTATCCGACGCATACGAGCAGTACTTC
CASSLSDAYEQYF
>15|TRBV4-1|TRBJ1-1|NA|NA
TGCGCCAGCAGCCAAGACAGAGGCGGGAACACTGAAGCTTTCTTT
CASSQDRGGNTEAFF
>15|TRBV7-9|TRBJ2-3|NA|NA
TGTGCCAGCAGCCGGGACATCTCCGCGGGAGATACGCAGTATTTT
CASSRDISAGDTQYF
>14|TRBV5-6|TRBJ2-6|NA|NA
TGTGCCAGCACACTGCCCTCCGGGGCCAACGTCCTGACTTTC
CASTLPSGANVLTF
>16|TRBV4-2|TRBJ2-3|NA|NA
TGTGCCAGCAGCCAAGTTTTAGTGCGGGACACCGATACGCAGTATTTT
CASSQVLVRDTDTQYF
>17|TRBV4-3|TRBJ2-3|NA|TRBD2
TGCGCCAGCAGCCAAGATGTGACTAGCGGGAGGGAAGATACGCAGTATTTT
CASSQDVTSGREDTQYF
>14|TRBV9|TRBJ1-3|NA|NA
TGTGCCAGCAGCGTACTAGATTCTGGAAACACCATATATTTT
CASSVLDSGNTIYF
>17|TRBV14|TRBJ1-4|NA|NA
TGTGCCAGCAGCCAAGATCTAGGGTTAGCAACTAATGAAAAACTGTTTTTT
CASSQDLGLATNEKLFF
>15|TRBV7-9|TRBJ2-5|NA|NA
TGTGCCAGCAGCTTAGGAGCGGCCCACCAAGAGACCCAGTACTTC
CASSLGAAHQETQYF
>12|TRBV29-1|TRBJ1-1|few|NA
TGCAGCGTTGGGGAGGGGAACACTGAAGCTTTCTTT
CSVGEGNTEAFF
>16|TRBV19|TRBJ2-2|NA|TRBD2
TGTGCCAGTAGTATAAGGGGACTACCTTACACCGGGGAGCTGTTTTTT
CASSIRGLPYTGELFF
>14|TRBV2|TRBJ2-3|NA|NA
TGTGCCAGCAGTCAACAGGGAAGCGGGGATACGCAGTATTTT
CASSQQGSGDTQYF
>14|TRBV5-1|TRBJ2-3|NA|NA
TGCGCCAGCAGCTTAGCGAGCAGGGAGGATACGCAGTATTTT
CASSLASREDTQYF
>15|TRBV2|TRBJ2-7|NA|TRBD2
TGTGCCAGCAGCTTCCCGGGACTAGCGGTCTACGAGCAGTACTTC
CASSFPGLAVYEQYF
>16|TRBV7-7|TRBJ2-1|NA|NA
TGTGCTAGCAGCTCTTCCCGGGGGGCCTCATACAATGAGCAGTTCTTC
CASSSSRGASYNEQFF
>15|TRBV10-2|TRBJ2-3|few|TRBD2
TGCGCCAGCAGGACAACTAGCGGCTACACAGATACGCAGTATTTT
CASRTTSGYTDTQYF
>14|TRBV15|TRBJ2-1|NA|TRBD2
TGTGCCACCAGCAGTGAGACCTTTGGGACTAGCACGTTCTTC
CATSSETFGTSTFF
>14|TRBV7-3|TRBJ2-7|NA|TRBD1
TGTGCCAGCAGCCCGACAGGGGGCGCGTCTGAGCAGTACTTC
CASSPTGGASEQYF
>16|TRBV19|TRBJ1-3|NA|TRBD1
TGTGCCAGTAGTAATTACAGGGGTCCGCCCGGAAACACCATATATTTT
CASSNYRGPPGNTIYF
>16|TRBV19|TRBJ2-1|NA|TRBD2
TGTGCCAGTAGTATAACCGGGACTAGCGGGTACAATGAGCAGTTCTTC
CASSITGTSGYNEQFF
>14|TRBV10-3|TRBJ1-5|NA|NA
TGTGCCATCAACGAGGACGGTTACAATCAGCCCCAGCATTTT
CAINEDGYNQPQHF
>13|TRBV7-3|TRBJ2-7|once|NA
TGTGCCAGCAGCGATACAGGGCTCTACGAGCAGTACTTC
CASSDTGLYEQYF
>17|TRBV5-1|TRBJ1-6|NA|TRBD1
TGCGCCAGCAGGAATAACCGGGACAGGGGAAGCGATTCACCCCTCCACTTT
CASRNNRDRGSDSPLHF
>15|TRBV2|TRBJ2-1|once|NA
TGTGCCAGCACGATGTGGGGAAGTCTCTACAATGAGCAGTTCTTC
CASTMWGSLYNEQFF
>13|TRBV6-6|TRBJ2-3|NA|NA
TGTGCCAGCACCCCCCCGAGCACAGATACGCAGTATTTT
CASTPPSTDTQYF
>15|TRBV9|TRBJ2-2|NA|NA
TGTGCCAGCAGCGTAGGAGGGGGGTTCCCCGGGGAGCTGTTTTTT
CASSVGGGFPGELFF
>13|TRBV25-1|TRBJ2-5|NA|NA
TGTGCCAGCAGTGCCAGGGGACAAGAGACCCAGTACTTC
CASSARGQETQYF
>16|TRBV7-2|TRBJ2-4|NA|NA
TGTGCCAGCAGCTTAGCAGGCGGGATAGCCAAAAACATTCAGTACTTC
CASSLAGGIAKNIQYF
>14|TRBV5-4|TRBJ2-5|NA|NA
TGTGCCAGCAGCTTGGGGGGGCGCAAAGAGACCCAGTACTTC
CASSLGGRKETQYF